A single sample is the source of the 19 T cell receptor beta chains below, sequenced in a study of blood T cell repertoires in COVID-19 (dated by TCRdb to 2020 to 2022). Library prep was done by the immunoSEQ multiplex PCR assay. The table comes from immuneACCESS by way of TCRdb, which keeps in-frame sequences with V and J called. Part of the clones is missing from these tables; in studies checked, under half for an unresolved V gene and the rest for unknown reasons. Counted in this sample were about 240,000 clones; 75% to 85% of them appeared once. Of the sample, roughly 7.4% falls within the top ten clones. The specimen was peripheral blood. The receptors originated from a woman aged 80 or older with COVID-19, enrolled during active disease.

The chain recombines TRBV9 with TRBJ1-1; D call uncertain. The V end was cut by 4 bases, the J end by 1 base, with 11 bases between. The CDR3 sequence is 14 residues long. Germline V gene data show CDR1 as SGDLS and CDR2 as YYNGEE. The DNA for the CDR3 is TGTGCCAGCAGCCGCGGGTGGGGGAACACTGAAGCTTTCTTT. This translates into CASSRGWGNTEAFF.

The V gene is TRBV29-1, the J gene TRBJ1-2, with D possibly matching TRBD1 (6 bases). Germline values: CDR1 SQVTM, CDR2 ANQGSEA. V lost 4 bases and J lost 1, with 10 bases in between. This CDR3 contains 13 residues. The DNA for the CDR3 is TGCAGCGTTGTACAGGGTCATAACTATGGCTACACCTTC. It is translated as CSVVQGHNYGYTF. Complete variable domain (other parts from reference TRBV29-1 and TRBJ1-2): SAVISQKPSRDICQRGTSLTIQCQVDSQVTMMFWYRQQPGQSLTLIATANQGSEATYESGFVIDKFPISRPNLTFSTLTVSNMSPEDSSIYLCSVVQGHNYGYTFGSGTRLTVV.

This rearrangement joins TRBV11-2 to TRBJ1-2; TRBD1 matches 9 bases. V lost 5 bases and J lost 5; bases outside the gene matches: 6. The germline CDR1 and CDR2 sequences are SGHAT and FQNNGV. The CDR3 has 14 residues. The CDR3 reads CASSVGQGNYGYTF. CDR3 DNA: TGTGCCAGCAGCGTCGGACAGGGGAATTATGGCTACACCTTC.

CDR3 DNA: TGCAGTGCTACTGACCTTTCTAGGGGCTACACCTTC. Protein: CSATDLSRGYTF. The V and J genes are TRBV20-1 and TRBJ1-2; D is uncertain. Between the trimmed V and J ends, which lost 4 bases and 8 bases, there was a span of 14 bases. CDR1 and CDR2 from the germline V gene are DFQATT and SNEGSKA (reference sequence). This CDR3 has 12 residues.

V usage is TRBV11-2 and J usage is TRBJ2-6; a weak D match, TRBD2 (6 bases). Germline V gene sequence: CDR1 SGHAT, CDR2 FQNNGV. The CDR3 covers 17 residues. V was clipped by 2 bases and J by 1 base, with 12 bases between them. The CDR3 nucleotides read TGTGCCAGCAGCTTAATAGGCGGGGTTTCTGGGGCCAACGTCCTGACTTTC. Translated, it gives CASSLIGGVSGANVLTF.

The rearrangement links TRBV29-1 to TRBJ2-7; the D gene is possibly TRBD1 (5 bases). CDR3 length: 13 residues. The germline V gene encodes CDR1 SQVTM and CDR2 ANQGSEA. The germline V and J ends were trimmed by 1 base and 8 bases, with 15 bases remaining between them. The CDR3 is CSVEVDPGSQQYF. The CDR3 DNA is TGCAGCGTTGAAGTAGACCCAGGGTCCCAGCAGTACTTC.

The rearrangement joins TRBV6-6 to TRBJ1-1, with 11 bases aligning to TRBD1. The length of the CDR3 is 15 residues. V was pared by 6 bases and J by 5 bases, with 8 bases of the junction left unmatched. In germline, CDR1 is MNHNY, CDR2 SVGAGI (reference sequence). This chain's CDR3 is CASSTDRGLSTEAFF. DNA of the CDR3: TGTGCCAGCAGCACGGACAGGGGGCTTAGTACTGAAGCTTTCTTT.

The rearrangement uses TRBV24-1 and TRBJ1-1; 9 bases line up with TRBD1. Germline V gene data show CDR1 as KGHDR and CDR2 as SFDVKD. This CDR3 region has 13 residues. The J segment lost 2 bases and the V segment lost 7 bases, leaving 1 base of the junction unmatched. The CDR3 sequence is CATRDRGNTEAFF. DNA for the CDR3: TGTGCCACCAGGGACAGGGGAAACACTGAAGCTTTCTTT.

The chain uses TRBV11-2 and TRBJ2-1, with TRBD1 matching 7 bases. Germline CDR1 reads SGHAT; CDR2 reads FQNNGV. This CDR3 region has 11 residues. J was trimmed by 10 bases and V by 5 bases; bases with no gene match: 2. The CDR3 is CASSPGQEQFF. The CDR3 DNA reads TGTGCCAGCAGCCCGGGACAGGAGCAGTTCTTC.

As DNA, the CDR3 is TGTGCCAGCAGTTACGGGGGGAAGGTTGAAGCTTTCTTT. Residues: CASSYGGKVEAFF. The V gene is TRBV6-2 or TRBV6-3, the J gene TRBJ1-1; D might be TRBD1 (5 bases). The germline V gene has CDR1 MNHEY and CDR2 SVGEGT. Trimming shortened V by 2 bases and J by 7 bases, and 11 bases separated the two germline ends. This CDR3 is built from 13 residues.

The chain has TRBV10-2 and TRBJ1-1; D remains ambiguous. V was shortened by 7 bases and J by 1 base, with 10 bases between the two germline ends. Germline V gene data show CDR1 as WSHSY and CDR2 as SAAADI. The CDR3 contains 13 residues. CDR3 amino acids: CASTNRGNTEAFF. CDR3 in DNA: TGCGCCAGCACCAACCGGGGGAACACTGAAGCTTTCTTT.

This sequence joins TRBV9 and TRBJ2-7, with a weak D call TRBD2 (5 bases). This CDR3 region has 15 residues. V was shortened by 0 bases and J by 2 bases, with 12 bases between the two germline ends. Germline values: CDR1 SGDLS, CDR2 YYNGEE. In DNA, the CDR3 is TGTGCCAGCAGCGTAGGTCCCAGCGGCGCCTACGAGCAGTACTTC. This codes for CASSVGPSGAYEQYF.

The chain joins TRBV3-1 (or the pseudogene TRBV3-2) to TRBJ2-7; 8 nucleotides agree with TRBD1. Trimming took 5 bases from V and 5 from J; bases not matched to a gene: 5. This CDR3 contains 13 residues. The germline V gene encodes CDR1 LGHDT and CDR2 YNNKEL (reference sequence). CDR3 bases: TGTGCCAGCAGCTCGACAGGGGTCCACGAGCAGTACTTC. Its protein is CASSSTGVHEQYF.

The CDR3 nucleotides are TGTGCCAGTAGTAACTCCGCCGGGACAAAGAACACTGAAGCTTTCTTT. Translation gives CASSNSAGTKNTEAFF. V gene TRBV19 combines with J gene TRBJ1-1; tentatively, D is TRBD1 (6 bases). CDR3 length equals 16 residues. Deletions cut 4 bases from V and 1 base from J, with 16 bases between. The germline gives CDR1 LNHDA, CDR2 SQIVND (reference sequence).

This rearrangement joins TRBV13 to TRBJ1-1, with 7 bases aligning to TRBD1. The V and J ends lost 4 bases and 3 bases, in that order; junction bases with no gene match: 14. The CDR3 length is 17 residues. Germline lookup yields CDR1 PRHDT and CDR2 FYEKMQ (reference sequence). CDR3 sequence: CASSSYRGLSGDTEAFF. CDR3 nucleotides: TGTGCCAGCAGCTCGTACAGGGGTCTGTCCGGGGACACTGAAGCTTTCTTT. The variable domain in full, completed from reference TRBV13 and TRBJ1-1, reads AAGVIQSPRHLIKEKRETATLKCYPIPRHDTVYWYQQGPGQDPQFLISFYEKMQSDKGSIPDRFSAQQFSDYHSELNMSSLELGDSALYFCASSSYRGLSGDTEAFFGQGTRLTVV.

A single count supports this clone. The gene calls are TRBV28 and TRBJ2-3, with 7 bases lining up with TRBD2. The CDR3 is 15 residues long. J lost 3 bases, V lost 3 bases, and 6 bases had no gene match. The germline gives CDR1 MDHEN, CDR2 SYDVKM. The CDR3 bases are TGTGCCAGCAGTTTCACGGGAGGAAAGACAGATACGCAGTATTTT. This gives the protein CASSFTGGKTDTQYF. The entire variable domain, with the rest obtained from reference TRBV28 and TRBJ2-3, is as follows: DVKVTQSSRYLVKRTGEKVFLECVQDMDHENMFWYRQDPGLGLRLIYFSYDVKMKEKGDIPEGYSVSREKKERFSLILESASTNQTSMYLCASSFTGGKTDTQYFGPGTRLTVL.

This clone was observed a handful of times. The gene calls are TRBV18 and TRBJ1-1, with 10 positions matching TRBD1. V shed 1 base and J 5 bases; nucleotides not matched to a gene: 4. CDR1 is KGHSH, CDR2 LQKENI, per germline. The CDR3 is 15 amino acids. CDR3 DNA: TGTGCCAGCTCACCACTAGGGACAGGGGAGACTGAAGCTTTCTTT. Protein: CASSPLGTGETEAFF.

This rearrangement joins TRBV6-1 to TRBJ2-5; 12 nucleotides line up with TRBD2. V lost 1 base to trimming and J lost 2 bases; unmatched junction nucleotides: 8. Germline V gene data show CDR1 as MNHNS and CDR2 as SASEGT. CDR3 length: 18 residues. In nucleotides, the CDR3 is TGTGCCAGCAGTGAAGGGTTACTAGCGGGGGGTGGTCAAGAGACCCAGTACTTC. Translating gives CASSEGLLAGGGQETQYF.

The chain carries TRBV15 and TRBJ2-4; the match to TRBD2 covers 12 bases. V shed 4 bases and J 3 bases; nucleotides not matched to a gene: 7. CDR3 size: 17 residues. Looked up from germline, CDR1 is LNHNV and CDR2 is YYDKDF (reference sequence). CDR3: CATSKRGLAGLKNIQYF. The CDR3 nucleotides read TGTGCCACCAGCAAGAGGGGACTAGCGGGTCTCAAAAACATTCAGTACTTC.